This section outlines one TCR beta chain sequence together with its context. The record originates from a study of blood T cell repertoires in COVID-19. Study overall: COVID-19 samples collected from the United States, Italy and Spain covered acute and convalescent phases. PBMCs, B-cell-depleted T cells, or T cells provided the cDNA or gDNA that made up the material.

The authors' processing: Estimated nucleated cell counts came from reference gene primer amplification. TCRdb keeps only in-frame clones here, not all; method: immunoSEQ multiplex PCR. The DNA was the basis for D and trimming; V, J and clone size are from that table. The sample shows around 70,000 clones, roughly 77% of them seen only once. CDR3 size: 16 residues. The germline V gene has CDR1 LGHNA and CDR2 YNFKEQ. Trimming stripped 0 bases from V and 5 bases from J, with 16 bases between. This chain links TRBV4-2 with TRBJ1-2; D uncertain. What was sequenced was peripheral blood. The source is a human donor in a cohort sampled during active COVID-19. CDR3 bases: TGTGCCAGCAGCCAAGATCTCTCTAAGCCGGAGTATGGCTACACCTTC. Residues: CASSQDLSKPEYGYTF.